This T cell receptor beta chain was sequenced in a study of blood T cells in healthy people across ages. Next came a second PCR, run for about 7 to 11 cycles, which used a sample-barcoded 5' primer along with a J-beta primer mix. TCRdb re-called the 5' RACE reads with MiXCR, one entry per CDR3 protein. The sample records some 760,000 distinct CDR3 sequences, about 25% being singletons. CDR1 is DFQATT, CDR2 SNEGSKA, per germline (reference sequence). This CDR3 has 13 amino acids. After removal of 6 bases from V and 5 bases from J, the junction contained 6 bases not matched to a gene. This clonotype was found a few times. The data also belong to a second study, concerning T cells of mothers and their children. That work adds: A few healthy Caucasian mothers, along with their six children, served as the donors.

V is TRBV20-1 and J is TRBJ2-5; 10 bases are a match to TRBD1. Material for sequencing was blood. This sequence originates from a boy between 10 and 17 years old in good health. CDR3 sequence: CSAPTGGRETQYF. In DNA form, the CDR3 reads TGCAGTGCCCCGACAGGGGGCCGGGAGACCCAGTACTTC.